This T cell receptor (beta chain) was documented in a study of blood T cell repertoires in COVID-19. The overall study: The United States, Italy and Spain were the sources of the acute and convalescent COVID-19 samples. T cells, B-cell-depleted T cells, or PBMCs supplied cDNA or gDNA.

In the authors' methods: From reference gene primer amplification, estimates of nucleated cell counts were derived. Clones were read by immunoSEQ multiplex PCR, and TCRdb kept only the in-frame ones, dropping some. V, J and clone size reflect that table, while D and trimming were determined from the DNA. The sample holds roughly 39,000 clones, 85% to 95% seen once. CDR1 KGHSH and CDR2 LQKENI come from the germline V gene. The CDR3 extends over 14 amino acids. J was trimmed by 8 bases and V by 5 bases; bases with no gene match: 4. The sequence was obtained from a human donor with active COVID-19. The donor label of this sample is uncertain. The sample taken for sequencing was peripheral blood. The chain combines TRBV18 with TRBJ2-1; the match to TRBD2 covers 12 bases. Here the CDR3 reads CASSSGLAGYEQFF. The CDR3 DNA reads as TGTGCCAGCTCATCCGGACTAGCGGGATATGAGCAGTTCTTC.